Described below is a single T cell receptor (beta chain) sequence and its context. What it recognizes is unknown. The data stem from a study of CD8 T cells in Susac syndrome. Study-wide results and limits: In its TCR sequencing and HLA analysis, the study acknowledged that the number of individuals was relatively small.

The RNA, about 0.45 to 1 ug, was put through reverse transcription using random hexamers. Amplification of TCR beta CDR3 across 54 Vbeta and 13 Jbeta was performed with immunoSEQ multiplex PCR. Using its own MiXCR run on the immunoSEQ multiplex PCR reads, TCRdb lists one record per CDR3 protein. The sample records 100,000 to 150,000 distinct CDR3 sequences, nearly 95% being singletons. Germline assignment: CDR1 MNHEY and CDR2 SMNVEV (reference sequence). V lost 5 bases to trimming and J lost 9 bases, with 13 bases between them. CDR3 size: 12 residues. The clonotype originates from a human donor in good health. The material sequenced was CD4+ T cells from PBMCs. The chain combines TRBV27 with TRBJ1-2, with no clear D. The DNA of the CDR3 is TGTGCCAGCAGTAGTTCAAACAGACGCTACACCTTC. Its translation is CASSSSNRRYTF.